The 17 T cell receptor beta chains below come from one sample, sequenced in a study of blood T cell repertoires in COVID-19. Here immunoSEQ multiplex PCR was the method, and the copy in TCRdb shows in-frame clones only, minus some. The repertoire includes about 15,000 clones, more than 70% of them detected once, and roughly 9% sits in the top ten. The sample comprised peripheral blood. These receptors all stem from a human donor in a cohort sampled during active COVID-19.

CDR3 coding DNA: TGCGCCAGCAGTTACTGGGAGGGGCGGGAGCAGTACTTC. Encoded protein: CASSYWEGREQYF. This rearrangement joins TRBV5-1 to TRBJ2-7; TRBD2 matches 7 bases. Germline V lookup: CDR1 SGHRS, CDR2 YFSETQ. After removal of 5 bases from V and 7 bases from J, the junction contained 9 bases not matched to a gene. The CDR3 loop spans 13 amino acids.

V is TRBV11-2 and J is TRBJ1-3; D is unresolved. The germline V and J ends were trimmed by 6 bases and 0 bases, with 9 bases remaining between them. Germline CDR1 SGHAT, CDR2 FQNNGV. The CDR3 extends over 14 amino acids. The CDR3 is CASSPGISGNTIYF. The CDR3 bases are TGTGCCAGCAGTCCAGGTATCTCTGGAAACACCATATATTTT.

The CDR3 DNA sequence: TGTGCCAGCAGTTCGGGGGACCCAGATACGCAGTATTTT. As protein: CASSSGDPDTQYF. This chain joins TRBV6-5 and TRBJ2-3, with D perhaps matching TRBD2 (6 bases). V lost 4 bases, J lost 4 bases, and 9 bases lay in between. In germline, CDR1 is MNHEY, CDR2 SVGAGI. This CDR3 contains 13 residues.

The rearrangement uses TRBV19 and TRBJ2-1; a possible D gene is TRBD2 (5 bases). The CDR3 sequence is 16 residues long. Trimming took 5 bases from V and 4 from J, leaving 18 bases between them. Germline CDR1 is LNHDA and CDR2 is SQIVND (reference sequence). CDR3 nucleotide sequence: TGTGCCAGTAGTCGCGCGTCGTCGACTACTTACAATGAGCAGTTCTTC. This encodes CASSRASSTTYNEQFF.

The chain combines TRBV30 with TRBJ2-7; 11 bases map to TRBD2. This CDR3 region has 15 residues. Germline V lookup: CDR1 GTSNPN, CDR2 SVGIG (reference sequence). The junction had 11 bases not matched to a gene; V was cut back by 1 base and J by 9 bases. The CDR3 region is CAWSEGTSGTTGQYF. CDR3 coding DNA: TGTGCCTGGAGTGAAGGGACTAGCGGAACTACAGGGCAGTACTTC.

The chain employs TRBV5-4 and TRBJ2-3, with a weak D call TRBD1 (8 bases). Germline loops: CDR1 SGHNT, CDR2 YYREEE (reference sequence). There are 16 residues in the CDR3. The ends were cut back, 4 bases at V and 0 bases at J, with 15 bases in the middle. As DNA, the CDR3 is TGTGCCAGCAGCCGGGGAGGGACAGGAAGCACAGATACGCAGTATTTT. Translating it yields CASSRGGTGSTDTQYF.

This clone was found once. The V call is TRBV10-1, the J call TRBJ2-7, with TRBD2 as a possible D gene (5 bases). The germline gives CDR1 WNHNN, CDR2 SYGVQD (reference sequence). The CDR3 contains 12 residues. V was cut by 2 bases and J by 3 bases, with 5 bases left in between. The DNA of the CDR3 is TGCGCCAGCAGTGAGGGGAGCTACGAGCAGTACTTC. Its translation is CASSEGSYEQYF.

This clone was recorded once. This sequence joins TRBV5-8 and TRBJ1-6; no reliable D call. The V and J ends lost 3 bases and 7 bases respectively, with 11 bases between them. Germline CDR1 and CDR2: SGHTS and YDEGEE. This CDR3 has 14 amino acids. CDR3 in amino acids: CASSSGIWNSPLHF. The CDR3, as DNA: TGTGCCAGCAGCTCCGGGATATGGAATTCACCCCTCCACTTT.

The chain joins TRBV5-8 to TRBJ2-7; 9 bases are shared with TRBD2. The CDR3 is 15 residues long. CDR1 and CDR2 from the germline V gene are SGHTS and YDEGEE. With V trimmed by 2 bases and J by 1 base, 4 bases remained unmatched. CDR3 nucleotide sequence: TGTGCCAGCAGCTTTAGCGGGAGTCGTTCCTACGAGCAGTACTTC. It encodes CASSFSGSRSYEQYF.

The chain recombines TRBV7-9 with TRBJ2-7, with TRBD1 matching over 10 bases. The CDR3 totals 16 residues. CDR1 and CDR2 (germline): SEHNR, FQNEAQ (reference sequence). J was trimmed by 5 bases and V by 6 bases; bases with no gene match: 13. The CDR3 DNA is TGTGCCAGCAGGGGGCGACCCGGGACAGGGGACGACGAGCAGTACTTC. It yields the protein CASRGRPGTGDDEQYF.

V is TRBV12-3 or TRBV12-4 and J is TRBJ1-2; 9 nucleotides line up with TRBD1. CDR3 length: 13 amino acids. Germline trimming cut 5 bases from V and 7 bases from J; bases unmatched to any gene: 5. CDR3 DNA sequence: TGTGCCAGCAGTCGGGACAGGGATAGTGGCTACACCTTC. Translated: CASSRDRDSGYTF.

The chain joins TRBV11-2 to TRBJ2-1; 10 nucleotides line up with TRBD2. V lost 1 base to trimming and J lost 6 bases; unmatched junction nucleotides: 6. Looked up from germline, CDR1 is SGHAT and CDR2 is FQNNGV. The CDR3 runs to 16 residues. The CDR3 DNA sequence: TGTGCCAGCAGCTTAGGTAGGCTAGCGGGAGTCAATGAGCAGTTCTTC. This gives the protein CASSLGRLAGVNEQFF.

The V and J genes are TRBV5-4 and TRBJ1-1; D may be TRBD1 (6 bases). This CDR3 is 14 amino acids long. Trimming shortened V by 4 bases and J by 1 base, and 11 bases separated the two germline ends. The germline gives CDR1 SGHNT, CDR2 YYREEE (reference sequence). The CDR3 sequence is CASSQDRRNTEAFF. CDR3 in DNA: TGTGCCAGCAGCCAAGACAGGAGGAACACTGAAGCTTTCTTT.

The V gene is TRBV6-1, the J gene TRBJ2-7; D uncertain. The CDR3 runs 11 residues. V was cut by 1 base and J by 6 bases, with 4 bases left in between. Germline V gene sequence: CDR1 MNHNS, CDR2 SASEGT. The CDR3 sequence is CASSEVVEQYF. Written as DNA, the CDR3 is TGTGCCAGCAGTGAAGTAGTCGAGCAGTACTTC.

The chain employs TRBV28 and TRBJ2-4; 11 nucleotides align to TRBD2. V was pared by 4 bases and J by 6 bases, with 2 bases of the junction left unmatched. The CDR3 spans 14 residues. CDR1 and CDR2 (germline): MDHEN, SYDVKM. The DNA for the CDR3 is TGTGCCAGCAGTTCGACTAGCGGGATAAACATTCAGTACTTC. This codes for CASSSTSGINIQYF.

The chain employs TRBV19 and TRBJ2-3, with TRBD2 matching 12 bases. Trimming took 6 bases from V and 3 from J; bases not matched to a gene: 10. CDR3 length: 17 residues. Germline values: CDR1 LNHDA, CDR2 SQIVND (reference sequence). The CDR3, as DNA: TGTGCCAGTAGGCCTAGCGGGAGGGCTGCGGGGACAGATACGCAGTATTTT. Its translation is CASRPSGRAAGTDTQYF.

The J gene is TRBJ1-5, the V gene TRBV27, with unresolved D. Trimming cost V 2 bases and J 2 bases, with 13 bases left between them. Germline V gene lookup returns CDR1 MNHEY and CDR2 SMNVEV (reference sequence). The CDR3 totals 16 residues. The CDR3 bases are TGTGCCAGCAGTTTAAGCATGGGAGGCGGCAATCAGCCCCAGCATTTT. It translates to CASSLSMGGGNQPQHF.